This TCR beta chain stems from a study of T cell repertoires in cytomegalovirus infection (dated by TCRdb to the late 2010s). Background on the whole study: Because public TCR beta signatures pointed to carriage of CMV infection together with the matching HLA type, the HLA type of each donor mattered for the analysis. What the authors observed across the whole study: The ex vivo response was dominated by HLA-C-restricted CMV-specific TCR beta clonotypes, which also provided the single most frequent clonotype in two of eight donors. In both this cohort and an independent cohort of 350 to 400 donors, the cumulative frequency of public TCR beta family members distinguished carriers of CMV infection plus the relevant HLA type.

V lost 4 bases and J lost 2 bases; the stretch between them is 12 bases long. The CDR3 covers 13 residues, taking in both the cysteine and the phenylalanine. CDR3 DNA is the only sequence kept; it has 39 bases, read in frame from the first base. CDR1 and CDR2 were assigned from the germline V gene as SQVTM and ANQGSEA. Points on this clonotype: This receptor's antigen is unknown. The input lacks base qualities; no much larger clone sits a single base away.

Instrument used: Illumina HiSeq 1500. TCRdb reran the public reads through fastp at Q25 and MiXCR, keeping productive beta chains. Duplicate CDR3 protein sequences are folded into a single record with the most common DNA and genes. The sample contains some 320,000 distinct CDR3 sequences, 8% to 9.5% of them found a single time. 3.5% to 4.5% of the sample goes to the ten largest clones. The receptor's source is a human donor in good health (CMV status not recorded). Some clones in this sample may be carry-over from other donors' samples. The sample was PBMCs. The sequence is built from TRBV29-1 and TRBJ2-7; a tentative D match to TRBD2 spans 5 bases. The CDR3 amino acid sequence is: CSVARLPTYEQYF. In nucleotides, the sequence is TGCAGCGTTGCGAGACTACCCACCTACGAGCAGTACTTC.